This T cell receptor (beta chain) was recovered during a study of long-term antiretroviral therapy in people with HIV. Trimming removed 4 bases from V and 7 bases from J, with 11 bases in between. The germline CDR1 and CDR2 sequences are SGHRS and YFSETQ. The CDR3 length is 12 residues. Whole-study results and caveats: Repertoire dominance by clones expanded before ART was seen at all time points.

Comments on this clone: Antigen unknown.

The assay, immunoSEQ v3.0, was run at survey level. The assay was immunoSEQ multiplex PCR, and TCRdb's table has in-frame clones only and misses some. This sample has some 17,000 clones, with approximately 80% found just once. The J gene is TRBJ2-5, the V gene TRBV5-1; perhaps D is TRBD1 or TRBD2 (5 bases each). The sequence came from a man aged 18 to 29 with HIV. The sequences come from unsorted PBMCs, collected 0.1 years before starting antiretroviral therapy. As DNA, the CDR3 is TGCGCCAGCAGCCGGGCTGGGGGGACCCAGTACTTC. As protein: CASSRAGGTQYF.